The 17 T cell receptor beta chains reported below all come from one sample, sequenced in a study of blood T cell repertoires in COVID-19. Profiling relied on immunoSEQ multiplex PCR, and the TCRdb table lists in-frame clones only, not all of them. The sample lists approximately 70,000 clones, about nine tenths occurring once. Specimen: peripheral blood. Receptors originate from a man in his sixties or seventies with active or convalescent COVID-19.

The chain has TRBV19 and TRBJ1-4; D gene ambiguous. The germline gives CDR1 LNHDA, CDR2 SQIVND (reference sequence). Trimming pared 5 bases from V and 4 bases from J, leaving 11 bases between. This CDR3 is built from 14 residues. CDR3 nucleotides: TGTGCCAGTAGTGGCGGGAGTAGTAATGAAAAACTGTTTTTT. Translated: CASSGGSSNEKLFF. The whole variable domain, filled in from reference TRBV19 and TRBJ1-4, reads DGGITQSPKYLFRKEGQNVTLSCEQNLNHDAMYWYRQDPGQGLRLIYYSQIVNDFQKGDIAEGYSVSREKKESFPLTVTSAQKNPTAFYLCASSGGSSNEKLFFGSGTQLSVL.

The rearrangement links TRBV7-6 to TRBJ2-7; 10 bases line up with TRBD1. CDR1 is SGHVS, CDR2 FNYEAQ, per germline. This CDR3 is 14 amino acids long. Trimming at V came to 8 bases and at J to 4 bases, leaving 8 bases not matched to a gene. CDR3 sequence (DNA): TGTGCCAGCGCGACGACAGGGGGCGCTTACGAGCAGTACTTC. Translated, it gives CASATTGGAYEQYF.

This chain uses TRBV7-9 with TRBJ1-1; 7 nucleotides match TRBD1. V shed 4 bases, J shed 8 bases, and the junction held 10 bases outside the gene matches. The germline V gene has CDR1 SEHNR and CDR2 FQNEAQ (reference sequence). This CDR3 has 14 amino acids. The CDR3 here is CASSSQGINPEAFF. The DNA for the CDR3 is TGTGCCAGCAGCTCACAGGGGATCAATCCCGAAGCTTTCTTT. Supplemented by reference TRBV7-9 and TRBJ1-1, the full variable domain reads DTGVSQNPRHKITKRGQNVTFRCDPISEHNRLYWYRQTLGQGPEFLTYFQNEAQLEKSRLLSDRFSAERPKGSFSTLEIQRTEQGDSAMYLCASSSQGINPEAFFGQGTRLTVV.

This sequence joins TRBV19 and TRBJ2-3; D perhaps matches TRBD2 (6 bases). Germline V gene sequence: CDR1 LNHDA, CDR2 SQIVND (reference sequence). V lost 7 bases and J lost 8, with 10 bases in between. This CDR3 spans 11 amino acids. This CDR3 reads CASKRGGTQYF. In nucleotides, the CDR3 is TGTGCCAGTAAACGGGGAGGTACGCAGTATTTT. Based on the CDR3 plus reference TRBV19 and TRBJ2-3, the full variable domain is DGGITQSPKYLFRKEGQNVTLSCEQNLNHDAMYWYRQDPGQGLRLIYYSQIVNDFQKGDIAEGYSVSREKKESFPLTVTSAQKNPTAFYLCASKRGGTQYFGPGTRLTVL.

The chain has TRBV6-5 and TRBJ2-2; 11 bases agree with TRBD1. Germline V CDR1 and CDR2: MNHEY, SVGAGI. The trim removed 8 bases at V and 4 bases at J, leaving 3 bases unmatched. There are 14 residues in the CDR3. CDR3 nucleotide sequence: TGTGCCAGCTGGGACAGGGGGGTCACCGGGGAGCTGTTTTTT. Protein sequence: CASWDRGVTGELFF.

This sequence joins TRBV28 and TRBJ1-5, with 9 positions matching TRBD1. CDR3 length equals 14 residues. V dropped 6 bases and J dropped 4; count of bases not matched to a gene: 4. Germline CDR1 and CDR2: MDHEN and SYDVKM. The chain's CDR3 is CASRGQGWNQPQHF. The CDR3 coding sequence is TGTGCCAGCAGGGGACAGGGATGGAATCAGCCCCAGCATTTT.

This chain uses TRBV7-2 with TRBJ2-3, with D unresolved. Germline V gene data show CDR1 as SGHTA and CDR2 as FQGNSA. This CDR3 is built from 16 residues. Trimming stripped 5 bases from V and 0 bases from J, with 15 bases between. CDR3 amino acids: CASSPLRRQSTDTQYF. CDR3 nucleotides: TGTGCCAGCAGCCCCCTTCGGCGGCAAAGCACAGATACGCAGTATTTT.

V gene TRBV20-1 combines with J gene TRBJ1-6; D uncertain. In germline, CDR1 is DFQATT, CDR2 SNEGSKA (reference sequence). Trimming pared 3 bases from V and 8 bases from J, leaving 11 bases between. This CDR3 spans 13 amino acids. The CDR3 nucleotides read TGCAGTGCTAGTACTGAACGGGATTCACCCCTCCACTTT. Encoded protein: CSASTERDSPLHF.

This chain joins TRBV28 and TRBJ1-2; 9 positions match TRBD1. The CDR3 is 16 residues long. Germline CDR1 is MDHEN and CDR2 is SYDVKM. Trimming at V came to 7 bases and at J to 1 base, leaving 10 bases not matched to a gene. The CDR3 region has the DNA TGTGCCAGCAATCCACCGGGACAGGGCCTTAACTATGGCTACACCTTC. The encoded protein is CASNPPGQGLNYGYTF.

This sequence joins TRBV9 and TRBJ2-1; TRBD2 agrees at 14 bases. The V gene's germline CDR1 is SGDLS and CDR2 YYNGEE. The CDR3 contains 18 residues. V lost 0 bases to trimming and J lost 5 bases; unmatched junction nucleotides: 7. CDR3 in amino acids: CASSVVARLAGGHNEQFF. CDR3 in DNA: TGTGCCAGCAGCGTAGTAGCTCGACTAGCGGGAGGGCACAATGAGCAGTTCTTC.

J is TRBJ1-5 and V is TRBV5-1; no clear D. The CDR3 extends over 14 amino acids. V was clipped by 0 bases and J by 9 bases, with 13 bases between them. The germline V gene encodes CDR1 SGHRS and CDR2 YFSETQ. CDR3 region: CASSLAGSPGPQHF. In DNA form, the CDR3 reads TGCGCCAGCAGCTTGGCCGGGTCCCCCGGGCCCCAGCATTTT.

The rearrangement links TRBV9 to TRBJ1-2, with unresolved D. The germline gives CDR1 SGDLS, CDR2 YYNGEE. The CDR3 totals 15 residues. V shed 2 bases and J shed 7 bases, with 18 bases lying between them. Here the CDR3 DNA reads TGTGCCAGCAGCGTGGCAGACACCCTCAACAGTGGCTACACCTTC. It is translated as CASSVADTLNSGYTF.

The sample holds a few counts of this clone. The genes are TRBV7-2 and TRBJ2-2, with TRBD2 matching over 8 bases. The V gene end was trimmed by 5 bases and the J gene end by 7 bases; junction bases not matched to a gene: 9. This CDR3 contains 15 residues. Germline V gene sequence: CDR1 SGHTA, CDR2 FQGNSA. CDR3 region: CASSRSGRGIGELFF. DNA of the CDR3: TGTGCCAGCAGCCGGAGCGGGAGAGGGATCGGGGAGCTGTTTTTT.

The chain has TRBV4-1 and TRBJ2-7; maybe TRBD2 (6 bases). Germline V CDR1 and CDR2: MGHRA, YSYEKL. There are 17 residues in the CDR3. Trimming removed 2 bases at V and 3 bases at J, with 20 bases between. The CDR3 nucleotides are TGCGCCAGCAGCCAACTAATACCCGGACGGGGAGGCTACGAGCAGTACTTC. Translation gives CASSQLIPGRGGYEQYF.

V usage is TRBV2 and J usage is TRBJ2-5, with 8 bases identical to TRBD2. Germline V gene data show CDR1 as SNHLY and CDR2 as FYNNEI. Germline trimming cut 6 bases from V and 5 bases from J; bases unmatched to any gene: 14. The CDR3 length is 16 residues. Here the CDR3 reads CASSVGLLAVIETQYF. Written as DNA, the CDR3 is TGTGCCAGCAGCGTCGGCCTACTAGCGGTGATTGAGACCCAGTACTTC.

Here the CDR3 DNA reads TGTGCCAGCAGTTTTTCTGCTGACCCTAGCTCCTATAATTCACCCCTCCACTTT. Its protein is CASSFSADPSSYNSPLHF. V is TRBV27 and J is TRBJ1-6, with D unresolved. The V gene's germline CDR1 is MNHEY and CDR2 SMNVEV (reference sequence). The CDR3 contains 18 residues. V was clipped by 3 bases and J by 0 bases, with 15 bases between them.

This sequence joins TRBV9 and TRBJ1-3; a weak D match, TRBD1 (6 bases). The CDR3 length is 14 residues. V was shortened by 2 bases and J by 3 bases, with 9 bases between the two germline ends. Germline assignment: CDR1 SGDLS and CDR2 YYNGEE. The CDR3 protein is CASSVGQFGNTIYF. Here the CDR3 DNA reads TGTGCCAGCAGCGTTGGACAGTTTGGAAACACCATATATTTT.